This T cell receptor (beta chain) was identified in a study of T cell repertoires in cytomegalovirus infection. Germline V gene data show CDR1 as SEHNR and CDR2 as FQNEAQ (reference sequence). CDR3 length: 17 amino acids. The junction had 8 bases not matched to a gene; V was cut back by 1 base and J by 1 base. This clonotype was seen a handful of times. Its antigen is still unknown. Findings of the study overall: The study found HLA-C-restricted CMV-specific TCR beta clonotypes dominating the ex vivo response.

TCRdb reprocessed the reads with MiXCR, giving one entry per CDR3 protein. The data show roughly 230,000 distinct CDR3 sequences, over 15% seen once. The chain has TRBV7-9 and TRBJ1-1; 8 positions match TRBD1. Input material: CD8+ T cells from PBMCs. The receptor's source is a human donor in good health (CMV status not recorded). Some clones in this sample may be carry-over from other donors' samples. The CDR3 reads CASSLVDRGIGNTEAFF. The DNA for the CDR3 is TGTGCCAGCAGCTTAGTAGACAGGGGTATTGGGAACACTGAAGCTTTCTTT.